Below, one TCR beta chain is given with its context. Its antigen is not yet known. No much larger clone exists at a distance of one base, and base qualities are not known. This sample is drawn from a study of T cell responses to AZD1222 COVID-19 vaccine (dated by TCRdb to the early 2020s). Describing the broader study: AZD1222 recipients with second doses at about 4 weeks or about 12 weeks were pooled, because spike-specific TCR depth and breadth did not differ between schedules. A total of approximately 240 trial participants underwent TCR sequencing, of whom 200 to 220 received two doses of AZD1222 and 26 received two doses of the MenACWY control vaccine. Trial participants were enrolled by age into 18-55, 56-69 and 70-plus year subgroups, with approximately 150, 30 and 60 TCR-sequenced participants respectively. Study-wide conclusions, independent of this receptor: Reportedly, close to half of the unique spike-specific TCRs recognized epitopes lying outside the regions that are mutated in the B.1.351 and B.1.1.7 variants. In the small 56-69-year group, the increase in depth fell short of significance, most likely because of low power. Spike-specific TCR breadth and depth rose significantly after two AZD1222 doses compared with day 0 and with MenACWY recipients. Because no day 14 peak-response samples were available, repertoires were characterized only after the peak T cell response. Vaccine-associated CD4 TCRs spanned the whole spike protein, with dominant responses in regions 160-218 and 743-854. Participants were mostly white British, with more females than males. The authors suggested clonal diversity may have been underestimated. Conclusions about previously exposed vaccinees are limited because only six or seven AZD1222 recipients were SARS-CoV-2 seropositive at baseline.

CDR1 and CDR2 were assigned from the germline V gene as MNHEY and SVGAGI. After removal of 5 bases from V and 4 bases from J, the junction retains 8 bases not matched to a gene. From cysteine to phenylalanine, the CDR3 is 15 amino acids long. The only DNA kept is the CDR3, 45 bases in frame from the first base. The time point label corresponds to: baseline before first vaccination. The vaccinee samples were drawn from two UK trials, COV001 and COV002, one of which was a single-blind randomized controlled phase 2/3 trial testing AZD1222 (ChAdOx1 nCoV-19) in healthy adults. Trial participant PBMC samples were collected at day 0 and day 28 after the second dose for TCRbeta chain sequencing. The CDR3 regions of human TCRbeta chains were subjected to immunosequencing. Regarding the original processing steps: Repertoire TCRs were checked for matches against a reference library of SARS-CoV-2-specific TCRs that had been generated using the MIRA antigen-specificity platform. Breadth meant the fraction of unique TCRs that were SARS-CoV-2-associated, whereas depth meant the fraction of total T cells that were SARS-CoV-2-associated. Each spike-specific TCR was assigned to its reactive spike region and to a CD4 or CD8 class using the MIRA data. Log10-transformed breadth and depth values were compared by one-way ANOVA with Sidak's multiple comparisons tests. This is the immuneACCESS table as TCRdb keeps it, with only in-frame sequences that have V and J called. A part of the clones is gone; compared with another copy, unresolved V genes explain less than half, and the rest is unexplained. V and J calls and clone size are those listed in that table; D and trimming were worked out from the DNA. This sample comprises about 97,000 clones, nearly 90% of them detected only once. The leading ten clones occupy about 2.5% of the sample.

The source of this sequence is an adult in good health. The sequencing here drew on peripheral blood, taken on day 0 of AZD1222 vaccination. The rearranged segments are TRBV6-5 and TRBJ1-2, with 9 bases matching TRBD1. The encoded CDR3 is CASSPGTGTSYGYTF. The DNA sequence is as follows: TGTGCCAGCAGTCCTGGGACAGGGACAAGCTATGGCTACACCTTC.